This TCR beta chain was identified during a study of OX40 agonist ivuxolimab in advanced cancers. The protocol was immunoSEQ multiplex PCR, while the TCRdb copy is restricted to in-frame clones and leaves out a portion. The table lists about 34,000 clones, 70% to 85% of them singletons. The germline V gene has CDR1 LNHNV and CDR2 YYDKDF (reference sequence). This CDR3 has 18 residues. V was pared by 1 base and J by 0 bases, with 16 bases between. Sequenced material: CD4+ or CD8+ T cells sorted from blood, taken in a trial of the OX40 agonist ivuxolimab. The V call is TRBV15, the J call TRBJ1-5; D might be TRBD1 (6 bases). The sequence was obtained from an adult with an advanced solid tumor such as melanoma, head and neck, liver or kidney cancer. CDR3 nucleotides: TGTGCCACCAGCAGAGGGATACAGGGTGGCAATAGCAATCAGCCCCAGCATTTT. Its translation is CATSRGIQGGNSNQPQHF.